These 5 T cell receptor beta chains share one sample of origin, sequenced in a study of T cells in Graves' hyperthyroidism and ophthalmopathy. The source material, RNA transcripts, was used to amplify TCR beta CDR3 regions. Primed by the HTBI set, a first-round RT-PCR was run on the TCR CDR3. Using its own MiXCR run on the multiplex PCR reads, TCRdb lists one record per CDR3 protein. The table includes 350,000 to 400,000 distinct CDR3 sequences, roughly 13% detected once. Sequenced material: blood. The source is a woman aged 55-70 years with Graves' hyperthyroidism.

The V call is TRBV4-1, the J call TRBJ2-3; 8 nucleotides align to TRBD2. The CDR3 runs 15 residues. V lost 3 bases and J lost 6; bases outside the gene matches: 8. CDR1 is MGHRA and CDR2 is YSYEKL in the germline V gene. The CDR3 loop is CASSHEREGRDTQYF. The CDR3 coding sequence is TGCGCCAGCAGCCACGAACGGGAGGGCCGGGATACGCAGTATTTT.

There are a few counts of this clonotype. This sequence joins TRBV7-6 and TRBJ1-4, with 9 bases that match TRBD1. Germline loops: CDR1 SGHVS, CDR2 FNYEAQ. The CDR3 has 17 residues. V shed 2 bases, J shed 0 bases, and the junction held 4 bases outside the gene matches. The DNA of the CDR3 is TGTGCCAGCAGCTTACCACGGACAGGGGCAACTAATGAAAAACTGTTTTTT. Protein: CASSLPRTGATNEKLFF.

This chain joins TRBV30 and TRBJ1-4; tentatively, D is TRBD1 (6 bases). From germline, CDR1 is GTSNPN and CDR2 SVGIG (reference sequence). V was cut by 3 bases and J by 5 bases, with 13 bases left in between. This CDR3 is 14 amino acids long. Here the CDR3 DNA reads TGTGCCTGGAGGGGCGGGACAAGGAATGAAAAACTGTTTTTT. Protein: CAWRGGTRNEKLFF.

This clonotype has a count of ten or more. The chain combines TRBV20-1 with TRBJ2-3; tentative D call: TRBD1 (6 bases). Trimming left V 3 bases short and J 11 bases short, with 15 bases between. The CDR3 has 12 amino acids. CDR1 and CDR2 (germline): DFQATT, SNEGSKA (reference sequence). The CDR3, as DNA: TGCAGTGCTAGTGGACAGAGGGGAGTGCAGTATTTT. Translation gives CSASGQRGVQYF.

This clonotype has just a few counts. In nucleotides, the CDR3 is TGTGCCAGCAGGAGTTCTAGCGGGAGGGCCTTCTACGAGCAGTACTTC. It yields the protein CASRSSSGRAFYEQYF. V usage is TRBV6-1 and J usage is TRBJ2-7; 12 nucleotides align to TRBD2. V lost 6 bases to trimming and J lost 3 bases; unmatched junction nucleotides: 9. The CDR3 sequence is 16 residues long. Germline V gene data show CDR1 as MNHNS and CDR2 as SASEGT.